A selection of T cell receptor beta chains follows, all from one sample in a study of blood T cell repertoires in COVID-19. This table comes from immunoSEQ multiplex PCR, and its TCRdb copy is limited to in-frame clones, with some not included. The sample consists of around 250,000 clones, 82% of them appearing once. Sequenced material: peripheral blood. These receptors all come from a woman between 18 and 29 years old with acute or convalescent COVID-19. Each CDR3 is given with its conserved first and last residue. Fields, in order: CDR3 protein, CDR3 DNA, V gene, J gene, clone size, D gene. The D gene is left open where the match is weak. Clone size appears in some rows only: once, few, many, or a class for an expanded clone.

CATDGGGRQPQHF	TGTGCCACCGATGGGGGGGGGCGACAGCCCCAGCATTTT	TRBV19	TRBJ1-5	.	.
CASSGGTGGIDTEAFF	TGTGCCAGCAGCGGAGGGACAGGGGGGATCGACACTGAAGCTTTCTTT	TRBV5-4	TRBJ1-1	.	TRBD1
CASSQEGTVGITEAFF	TGCGCCAGCAGCCAAGAAGGGACAGTTGGGATCACTGAAGCTTTCTTT	TRBV4-1	TRBJ1-1	.	TRBD1
CAWSPALSGNLNTGELFF	TGTGCCTGGAGTCCCGCCCTGAGCGGGAACCTGAACACCGGGGAGCTGTTTTTT	TRBV30	TRBJ2-2	.	TRBD2
CASSEQEKLFF	TGTGCCAGCAGTGAACAGGAAAAACTGTTTTTT	TRBV6-1	TRBJ1-4	.	.
CATSRMGTGGYEQYF	TGTGCCACCAGCAGGATGGGAACAGGGGGCTACGAGCAGTACTTC	TRBV15	TRBJ2-7	.	TRBD1
CASSQGWAGEKLFF	TGTGCCAGCAGCCAAGGGTGGGCGGGGGAAAAACTGTTTTTT	TRBV3-1/TRBV3-2	TRBJ1-4	.	.
CASSPSAGYYGYTF	TGTGCCAGCTCACCCAGTGCAGGCTACTATGGCTACACCTTC	TRBV18	TRBJ1-2	.	.
CASRGTGIFSGANVLTF	TGTGCCAGCAGGGGGACAGGGATATTCTCTGGGGCCAACGTCCTGACTTTC	TRBV28	TRBJ2-6	.	TRBD1
CATAGGPYEQYF	TGTGCCACGGCAGGGGGGCCCTACGAGCAGTACTTC	TRBV7-8	TRBJ2-7	.	.
CASSPQLGRGVVEAFF	TGTGCCAGCAGCCCCCAACTGGGACGGGGGGTTGTTGAAGCTTTCTTT	TRBV5-6	TRBJ1-1	few	.
CASSYLGSKNIQYF	TGTGCCAGCAGTTACCTAGGCAGCAAAAACATTCAGTACTTC	TRBV6-5	TRBJ2-4	.	.
CASSYIGGGGGYTF	TGTGCCAGCAGTTACATAGGGGGCGGCGGTGGCTACACCTTC	TRBV6-2/TRBV6-3	TRBJ1-2	.	TRBD1
CASRNTGDYGYTF	TGTGCCAGCAGAAACACAGGGGACTATGGCTACACCTTC	TRBV12-3/TRBV12-4	TRBJ1-2	.	TRBD1
CASSIVSTGVHGYTF	TGTGCCAGTAGTATCGTCTCGACAGGGGTCCATGGCTACACCTTC	TRBV19	TRBJ1-2	few	TRBD1
CASSDSFSSGYSYNEQFF	TGTGCCAGCAGTGACTCTTTTTCTTCGGGATACTCCTACAATGAGCAGTTCTTC	TRBV6-4	TRBJ2-1	.	.
CASSLVGRGGTEAFF	TGCGCCAGCAGCTTGGTTGGCAGGGGTGGCACTGAAGCTTTCTTT	TRBV5-1	TRBJ1-1	.	.
CASSEIRGQGFEQYF	TGTGCCAGCAGCGAAATTCGTGGACAGGGGTTCGAGCAGTACTTC	TRBV7-2	TRBJ2-7	few	TRBD1
CASSSKQGADGYTF	TGTGCCAGCAGTTCTAAACAGGGGGCGGATGGCTACACCTTC	TRBV6-2/TRBV6-3	TRBJ1-2	.	TRBD1
CAISARGQGIDTARNTIYF	TGTGCCATCAGTGCTAGGGGACAGGGGATAGATACGGCCCGAAACACCATATATTTT	TRBV10-3	TRBJ1-3	.	TRBD1
CASSRGGQANTEAFF	TGTGCCAGCAGTAGGGGTGGACAGGCGAACACTGAAGCTTTCTTT	TRBV28	TRBJ1-1	.	TRBD1
CASSSPGTGDVNIQYF	TGTGCCAGCAGTTCCCCCGGGACAGGGGATGTAAACATTCAGTACTTC	TRBV28	TRBJ2-4	.	TRBD1
CAWSEYLEETQYF	TGTGCCTGGAGTGAATACCTTGAGGAGACCCAGTACTTC	TRBV30	TRBJ2-5	.	.
CATSDLAGIYGYTF	TGTGCCACCAGTGATTTGGCCGGGATCTATGGCTACACCTTC	TRBV24-1	TRBJ1-2	once	.
CASSQDRRQVPYQETQYF	TGTGCCAGCAGCCAAGATCGGAGACAGGTGCCGTACCAAGAGACCCAGTACTTC	TRBV14	TRBJ2-5	.	.
CASSWAAGNGNTIYF	TGTGCCAGCAGCTGGGCTGCAGGGAATGGAAACACCATATATTTT	TRBV11-2	TRBJ1-3	.	.
CATQGEVSPVEKLFF	TGTGCCACTCAAGGGGAGGTTTCGCCGGTTGAAAAACTGTTTTTT	TRBV10-3	TRBJ1-4	.	.
CASSLLAGGGAADTQYF	TGTGCCAGCAGTTTACTAGCGGGAGGAGGTGCGGCAGATACGCAGTATTTT	TRBV28	TRBJ2-3	.	TRBD2
CASRSNLGGHFISEQYF	TGTGCCAGCAGGTCCAACCTGGGGGGGCATTTTATTTCCGAGCAGTACTTC	TRBV11-2	TRBJ2-7	.	.
CASSVSIGGADEAFF	TGTGCCAGCAGCGTAAGTATAGGGGGCGCGGATGAAGCTTTCTTT	TRBV9	TRBJ1-1	.	TRBD1
CASSYPRQGPSYEQYF	TGTGCCAGCAGTTACCCGCGACAGGGGCCCTCCTACGAGCAGTACTTC	TRBV6-6	TRBJ2-7	.	TRBD1
CASTGVSAGGNEQFF	TGTGCCAGCACCGGGGTGTCCGCGGGAGGGAATGAGCAGTTCTTC	TRBV5-6	TRBJ2-1	.	TRBD2
CATSDPHRGETQYF	TGTGCCACCAGTGACCCACATAGGGGCGAGACCCAGTACTTC	TRBV24-1	TRBJ2-5	.	.
CASSQVFSSLTRQGGEKLFF	TGTGCCAGCAGCCAAGTCTTCTCATCTTTGACGCGACAGGGTGGTGAAAAACTGTTTTTT	TRBV3-1/TRBV3-2	TRBJ1-4	once	TRBD1
CATSLPGGQSPLHF	TGTGCCACCTCTCTCCCCGGTGGGCAGTCACCCCTCCACTTT	TRBV2	TRBJ1-6	.	.
CASSVTSGPRDTQYF	TGCGCCAGCAGTGTTACTAGCGGGCCTCGGGATACGCAGTATTTT	TRBV10-2	TRBJ2-3	.	TRBD2
CASSLFAQGYEQYF	TGTGCCAGCAGTTTATTTGCCCAGGGGTACGAGCAGTACTTC	TRBV27	TRBJ2-7	once	.
CAGGLAGVYEQYF	TGTGCCGGAGGACTAGCGGGAGTATACGAGCAGTACTTC	TRBV2	TRBJ2-7	.	TRBD2
CASSNHRDTCTDTQYF	TGTGCCAGCAGCAATCATCGGGACACATGCACAGATACGCAGTATTTT	TRBV11-2	TRBJ2-3	.	.
CASSPNRGSEKLFF	TGTGCCAGCTCACCGAACCGGGGGAGTGAAAAACTGTTTTTT	TRBV18	TRBJ1-4	.	.
CASRRMGGTSYEQYF	TGTGCCAGCAGAAGAATGGGGGGGACCTCCTACGAGCAGTACTTC	TRBV13	TRBJ2-7	once	TRBD2
CASSVGASGTYEQYF	TGTGCCAGCAGCGTAGGAGCTAGCGGGACCTACGAGCAGTACTTC	TRBV9	TRBJ2-7	.	TRBD2
CASSLGDRQNTEAFF	TGCGCCAGCAGCCTCGGGGACAGACAGAACACTGAAGCTTTCTTT	TRBV4-3	TRBJ1-1	.	TRBD1
CASNPGWQTEAFF	TGTGCCAGCAACCCGGGTTGGCAAACTGAAGCTTTCTTT	TRBV2	TRBJ1-1	few	.
CASSFTRAAQETQYF	TGCGCCAGCAGCTTTACGAGGGCGGCCCAAGAGACCCAGTACTTC	TRBV4-3	TRBJ2-5	.	.
CASRTGSLSYEQYF	TGTGCCAGCCGGACAGGTTCCCTCTCCTACGAGCAGTACTTC	TRBV28	TRBJ2-7	.	TRBD1
CASSLGGDRVGYTF	TGTGCCAGCAGCTTAGGGGGGGACAGGGTTGGCTACACCTTC	TRBV11-2	TRBJ1-2	.	TRBD1
CASSFYLAAEAFF	TGTGCCAGCAGCTTTTATTTGGCCGCTGAAGCTTTCTTT	TRBV7-6	TRBJ1-1	.	.
CASSLGSGSTDTQYF	TGTGCCAGCAGTTTAGGGAGTGGGAGCACAGATACGCAGTATTTT	TRBV27	TRBJ2-3	.	.
CASSPGTGIEKLFF	TGTGCCAGCTCGCCCGGGACAGGGATTGAAAAACTGTTTTTT	TRBV18	TRBJ1-4	once	TRBD1
CASRLAGSNEQFF	TGCGCCAGCAGACTAGCGGGTAGTAATGAGCAGTTCTTC	TRBV4-3	TRBJ2-1	.	TRBD2